The clone carrying this TCR beta chain has a handful of counts. This sample is drawn from a study of sequential checkpoint blockade in melanoma. Study background: Arm A got nivolumab then ipilimumab; arm B the reverse, 1:1.

Assay used: immunoSEQ multiplex PCR; TCRdb lists only in-frame clones, some missing. The sample has approximately 28,000 clones, about 83% seen once; the top ten hold about a sixth. The germline V gene has CDR1 LNHDA and CDR2 SQIVND (reference sequence). The CDR3 contains 13 residues. V shed 5 bases and J shed 8 bases, with 12 bases lying between them. The treatment: randomized to nivolumab then ipilimumab (arm A) or the reverse (arm B). Sequencing used CD8+ T cells sorted from blood (inferred from file names), obtained from a patient given nivolumab and ipilimumab in sequence. J is TRBJ1-4 and V is TRBV19, with D possibly TRBD1 on 6 matching bases. This receptor was taken from a human donor with melanoma. The CDR3 bases are TGTGCCAGTAGTTCATTCACAGGGGAAAAACTGTTTTTT. Protein product: CASSSFTGEKLFF.